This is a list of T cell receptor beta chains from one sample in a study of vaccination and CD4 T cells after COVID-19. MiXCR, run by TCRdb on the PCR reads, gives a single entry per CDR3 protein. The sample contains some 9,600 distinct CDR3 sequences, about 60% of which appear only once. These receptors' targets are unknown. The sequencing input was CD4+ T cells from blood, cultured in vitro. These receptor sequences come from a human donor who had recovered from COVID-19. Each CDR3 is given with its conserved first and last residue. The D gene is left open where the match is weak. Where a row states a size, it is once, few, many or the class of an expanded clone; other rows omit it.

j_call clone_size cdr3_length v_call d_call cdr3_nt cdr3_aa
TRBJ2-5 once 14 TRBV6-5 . TGTGCCAGCAGTTACGGTCGTGGCGGAGAGACCCAGTACTTC CASSYGRGGETQYF
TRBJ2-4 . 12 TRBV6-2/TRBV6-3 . TGTGCCAGCGGGGGCAGAAAAAACATTCAGTACTTC CASGGRKNIQYF
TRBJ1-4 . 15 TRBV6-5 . TGTGCCAGCAGTTACTTGGGGGCAGAGGATGAAAAACTGTTTTTT CASSYLGAEDEKLFF
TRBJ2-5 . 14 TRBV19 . TGTGCCAGTAGTCTCTGGACAAATGGGGAGACCCAGTACTTC CASSLWTNGETQYF
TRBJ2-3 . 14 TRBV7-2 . TGTGCCAGCAGCTTGGAGGGGGCTACAGATACGCAGTATTTT CASSLEGATDTQYF
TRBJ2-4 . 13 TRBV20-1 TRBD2 TGCAGTGCTAGAGTTACTGGGGGGGACATTCAGTACTTC CSARVTGGDIQYF
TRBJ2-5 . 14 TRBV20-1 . TGCAGTGCTCGCGACCACAACGCGGGAGAGACCCAGTACTTC CSARDHNAGETQYF
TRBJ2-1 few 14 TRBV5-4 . TGTGCCAGCTCAACGGATAGCTCCTACAATGAGCAGTTCTTC CASSTDSSYNEQFF
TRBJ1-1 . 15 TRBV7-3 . TGTGCCAGCAGCTTATTCGACAGTCCGAACCATGAAGCTTTCTTT CASSLFDSPNHEAFF
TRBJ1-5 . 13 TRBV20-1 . TGCAGTGCCAAAGGGACATCCGATCAGCCCCAGCATTTT CSAKGTSDQPQHF
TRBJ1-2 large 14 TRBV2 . TGTGCCAGCAGTGAAGAGTCAGTTTTCTATGGCTACACCTTC CASSEESVFYGYTF
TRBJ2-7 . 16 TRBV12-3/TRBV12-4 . TGTGCCAGCAGTTTAGAGGGGGGCGGAGCGAACTACGAGCAGTACTTC CASSLEGGGANYEQYF
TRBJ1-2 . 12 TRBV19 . TGTGCCAGTCAGGGGAATGGCTATGGCTACACCTTC CASQGNGYGYTF
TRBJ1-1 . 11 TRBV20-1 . TGCAGTGCTAACGGGGACACTGAAGCTTTCTTT CSANGDTEAFF
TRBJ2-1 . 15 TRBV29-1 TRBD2 TGCAGCGTCGGGGGGTGGGACTGGGGAAACAATGAGCAGTTCTTC CSVGGWDWGNNEQFF
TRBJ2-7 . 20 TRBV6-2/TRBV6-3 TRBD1 TGTGCCAGCAGTTTCCACGCATACAAATCCGGGACAGTAAACTCCTACGAGCAGTACTTC CASSFHAYKSGTVNSYEQYF
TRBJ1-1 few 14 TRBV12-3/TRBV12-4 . TGTGCCAGCAGTTTACGGCAGTTGAACACTGAAGCTTTCTTT CASSLRQLNTEAFF
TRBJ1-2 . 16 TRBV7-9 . TGTGCCAGCAGCTTAGGGATGGGGGTTCTTGACTATGGCTACACCTTC CASSLGMGVLDYGYTF
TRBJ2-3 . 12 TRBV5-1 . TGCGCCAGCAGAGGGGGTATGAATACGCAGTATTTT CASRGGMNTQYF
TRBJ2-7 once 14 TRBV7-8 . TGTGCCAGCAGCGCACTCAGGGCCTCCTACGAGCAGTACTTC CASSALRASYEQYF
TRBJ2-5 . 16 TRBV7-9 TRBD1 TGTGCCAGCAGGTCGAACAGGGGGCGGAACCAAGAGACCCAGTACTTC CASRSNRGRNQETQYF
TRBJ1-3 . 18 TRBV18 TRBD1 TGTGCCAGCTCACGGGGGACAGGGGAAGGCTCCTCTGGAAACACCATATATTTT CASSRGTGEGSSGNTIYF
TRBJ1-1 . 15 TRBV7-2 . TGTGCCAGCAGCTTAAGGGACGGGGCCATTCGGGGAGCTTTCTTT CASSLRDGAIRGAFF